This TCR beta chain appears in the sequencing data of a study of T cell repertoires in cytomegalovirus infection. A word on this clonotype: Its antigen is unknown.

TCRdb used MiXCR to reprocess the reads, holding one entry per CDR3 protein. This sample has roughly 60,000 distinct CDR3 sequences, with 25% to 40% found just once. The V end lost 8 bases, the J end lost 0 bases, and 15 bases lay between the germline ends. The CDR3 runs 15 residues. This TCR derives from a human donor in good health (CMV status not recorded). Some clones in this sample may be carry-over from other donors' samples. The rearrangement links TRBV5-3 to TRBJ2-1, with D possibly TRBD2 on 5 matching bases. TRBV5-3 is an open reading frame, and its role is uncertain. Sequences were obtained from PBMCs, sequenced either directly or after in vitro stimulation (not recorded which). CDR3 loop: CASSPLGSSYNEQFF. The CDR3, as DNA: TGTGCCAGCAGCCCACTGGGGAGCTCCTACAATGAGCAGTTCTTC.